This TCR beta chain was sequenced for a study of blood T cell repertoires in COVID-19. Overall study: COVID-19 samples from acute and convalescent phases originated in the United States, Italy and Spain.

Clones were sequenced by immunoSEQ multiplex PCR, and TCRdb holds only the in-frame ones, with some missing. This table has hundreds of thousands of clones, approximately 90% appearing once. CDR1 and CDR2 (germline): MNHEY, SMNVEV (reference sequence). V trimming: 6 bases; J trimming: 7 bases; junction bases outside the gene matches: 3. CDR3 size: 13 residues. This clone was counted a single time. Recruits, aged roughly 18 to 89 years, lived in 24 US areas. Researchers sorted participants into cohorts using their self-reported clinical history. Among Cohort 3 donors, those recovered had two negative PCRs, clearance, or symptom resolution.

Sequencing was done on a sample of PBMCs or T cells enriched from blood (not recorded which). The receptor's source is a woman between 18 and 30 years old who had recovered from COVID-19. The V call is TRBV27, the J call TRBJ2-1; 10 bases are shared with TRBD2. CDR3: CASRLAGRNEQFF. The CDR3 nucleotides read TGTGCCAGCAGACTAGCGGGAAGGAATGAGCAGTTCTTC.